One TCR beta chain is described in this entry. The target antigen is unknown. The data are from a study of T cell repertoires in cytomegalovirus infection. Across the whole study: Recently described HLA-C-restricted plus well-studied HLA-B-restricted CMV epitopes were used. Indications of both CMV infection and matching HLA type were provided by public TCR beta signatures.

CDR1 is DFQATT, CDR2 SNEGSKA, per germline (reference sequence). The V gene end was trimmed by 3 bases and the J gene end by 0 bases; junction bases not matched to a gene: 9. CDR3 length: 16 residues. Overall study findings and caveats: CMV carriers having the relevant HLA were flagged by cumulative public TCR beta family frequency. What dominated the ex vivo response were HLA-C-restricted CMV-specific TCR beta clonotypes.

Each CDR3 protein is one row after TCRdb ran MiXCR on the reads. This sample has around 710,000 distinct CDR3 sequences, with around 29% found just once. This sequence was found in a human donor in good health (CMV status not recorded). Some clones in this sample may be carry-over from other donors' samples. This specimen was cultured CD8+ T cells from PBMCs, taken from culture after CMV antigen stimulation. The chain is built from TRBV20-1 and TRBJ2-3, with 7 positions matching TRBD2. The CDR3 coding sequence is TGCAGTGCTAGCGCGGGGGTGAGATCTAGCACAGATACGCAGTATTTT. Its protein product is CSASAGVRSSTDTQYF.